These 9 T cell receptor beta chains share one sample of origin, sequenced in a study of cytomegalovirus exposure and HLA in healthy donors. The primer mix had 60 Vbeta and 13 Jbeta primers. Using immunoSEQ multiplex PCR, the repertoire was profiled, and TCRdb retains in-frame clones only, with some absent. This table has some 78,000 clones, roughly 80% appearing once. What was sequenced was PBMCs. These receptors came from a man aged 50 to 59 in good health and CMV-seropositive.

This clone was seen a few times. This sequence joins TRBV9 and TRBJ2-5, with a possible D match to TRBD2 (6 bases). Trimming removed 0 bases from V and 6 bases from J, with 15 bases in between. The germline gives CDR1 SGDLS, CDR2 YYNGEE. The CDR3 sequence is 15 residues long. CDR3: CASSVDGGSAKTQYF. CDR3 DNA: TGTGCCAGCAGCGTAGACGGGGGATCAGCAAAGACCCAGTACTTC.

The chain combines TRBV6-5 with TRBJ2-3; D gene unclear. V was clipped by 0 bases and J by 6 bases, with 7 bases between them. Germline-derived CDR1 and CDR2 are MNHEY and SVGAGI. CDR3 length: 13 amino acids. The CDR3 nucleotides are TGTGCCAGCAGTTACTCGAGGCGGGATACGCAGTATTTT. It codes for CASSYSRRDTQYF.

The chain carries TRBV15 and TRBJ1-2; D may be TRBD1 (6 bases). This CDR3 region has 14 residues. Germline V gives CDR1 LNHNV, CDR2 YYDKDF (reference sequence). V was cut by 0 bases and J by 3 bases, with 8 bases left in between. The CDR3 sequence is CATSRDRGYYGYTF. CDR3 nucleotides: TGTGCCACCAGCAGAGACAGGGGATACTATGGCTACACCTTC.

This clone showed up just once. The rearrangement uses TRBV5-1 and TRBJ2-7; the D is unclear. From germline, CDR1 is SGHRS and CDR2 YFSETQ. The CDR3 is made up of 13 amino acids. Trimming shortened V by 0 bases and J by 5 bases, and 9 bases separated the two germline ends. The CDR3 region has the DNA TGCGCCAGCAGCTTGGAAGGCGGCCACGAGCAGTACTTC. Protein product: CASSLEGGHEQYF.

V usage is TRBV29-1 and J usage is TRBJ2-7; the D is unclear. V lost 3 bases, J lost 7 bases, and 13 bases lay in between. In germline, CDR1 is SQVTM, CDR2 ANQGSEA. The CDR3 has 12 residues. The CDR3 reads CSVDGPPGEQYF. The CDR3 DNA reads TGCAGCGTTGATGGCCCGCCGGGTGAGCAGTACTTC.

As regards this clone: Mismatch with germline at one junction end may stem from a read error. The chain combines TRBV4-2 with TRBJ1-1; 8 nucleotides line up with TRBD1. CDR3 length equals 12 residues. Germline CDR1 reads LGHNA; CDR2 reads YNFKEQ. CDR3 amino acids: CAGSQVDRETFF. The CDR3 DNA reads as TGTGCCGGCAGCCAAGTGGACAGGGAAACTTTCTTT.

The CDR3 region has the DNA TGTGCCTGGAGTCAAGGGAGTGGCTACACCTTC. Protein: CAWSQGSGYTF. The rearrangement joins TRBV30 to TRBJ1-2; D gene uncertain. The CDR3 is made up of 11 amino acids. Trimming stripped 2 bases from V and 7 bases from J, with 8 bases between. Per the germline V gene, CDR1 is GTSNPN and CDR2 is SVGIG (reference sequence).

This clone was counted a few times. The genes are TRBV5-6 and TRBJ2-1; 11 positions match TRBD2. CDR1 and CDR2 (germline): SGHDT, YYEEEE. Trimming removed 5 bases from V and 9 bases from J; junction bases left unmatched: 10. The CDR3 covers 15 residues. CDR3 sequence reads: CASRKLAGGLSEQFF. DNA of the CDR3: TGTGCCAGCAGAAAGCTAGCGGGAGGTTTGAGTGAGCAGTTCTTC.

The V call is TRBV7-2, the J call TRBJ2-2; D uncertain. The V end was cut by 5 bases, the J end by 0 bases, with 13 bases between. The CDR3 consists of 16 residues. The germline CDR1 and CDR2 sequences are SGHTA and FQGNSA. CDR3 DNA: TGTGCCAGCAGCCCCTGGGCAGGAACGAACACCGGGGAGCTGTTTTTT. Residues: CASSPWAGTNTGELFF. Supplemented by reference TRBV7-2 and TRBJ2-2, the full variable domain reads GAGVSQSPSNKVTEKGKDVELRCDPISGHTALYWYRQSLGQGLEFLIYFQGNSAPDKSGLPSDRFSAERTGGSVSTLTIQRTQQEDSAVYLCASSPWAGTNTGELFFGEGSRLTVL.